These 18 T cell receptor beta chains were sequenced from one sample in a study of siplizumab effects on memory and regulatory T cells. Profiled with immunoSEQ multiplex PCR; TCRdb holds only in-frame clones, not every one. The top ten clones hold roughly 0.23% of a sample with some 40,000 clones, 89% of them seen once. The material sequenced was naive CD4+ T cells sorted from blood. The receptors were gathered from a human donor in good health.

The chain joins TRBV30 to TRBJ2-3, with 12 bases aligning to TRBD2. CDR1 is GTSNPN and CDR2 is SVGIG in the germline V gene (reference sequence). CDR3 length: 14 residues. V shed 3 bases, J shed 8 bases, and the junction held 6 bases outside the gene matches. CDR3 sequence reads: CAWRLAGGAGTQYF. CDR3 in DNA: TGTGCCTGGAGACTAGCGGGAGGCGCGGGTACGCAGTATTTT.

This clone occurred a few times. The chain employs TRBV19 and TRBJ1-3; maybe TRBD1 (6 bases). V was cut by 3 bases and J by 3 bases, with 9 bases left in between. The CDR3 consists of 14 residues. From germline, CDR1 is LNHDA and CDR2 SQIVND (reference sequence). For the CDR3, the DNA is TGTGCCAGTAGTATTGGGGGGCTTGGAAACACCATATATTTT. Its protein product is CASSIGGLGNTIYF.

The rearrangement uses TRBV9 and TRBJ1-6; weak D call: TRBD1 (5 bases). Per the germline V gene, CDR1 is SGDLS and CDR2 is YYNGEE. The CDR3 length is 15 residues. V was trimmed by 0 bases and J by 9 bases, leaving 13 bases between them. DNA of the CDR3: TGTGCCAGCAGCGTAGATACAGGCGGGGTTTCACCCCTCCACTTT. It specifies CASSVDTGGVSPLHF.

V gene TRBV5-6 combines with J gene TRBJ2-7; D possibly corresponds to TRBD1 (5 bases). The germline V and J ends were trimmed by 4 bases and 3 bases, with 14 bases remaining between them. Germline lookup yields CDR1 SGHDT and CDR2 YYEEEE. The CDR3 length is 14 residues. The CDR3 reads CASSQGPGYYEQYF. For the CDR3, the DNA is TGTGCCAGCAGCCAAGGGCCAGGGTACTACGAGCAGTACTTC.

This clone was seen a single time. The chain links TRBV2 to TRBJ1-3; no reliable D call. Trimming stripped 3 bases from V and 4 bases from J, with 4 bases between. Germline V CDR1 and CDR2: SNHLY, FYNNEI. The CDR3 runs to 12 residues. The CDR3 is CASSDRGNTIYF. CDR3 DNA: TGTGCCAGCAGTGACAGAGGAAACACCATATATTTT.

The chain is built from TRBV5-4 and TRBJ2-2, with 13 positions matching TRBD2. Losses at the gene ends were 10 bases for V and 5 bases for J; bases not matched to a gene: 5. The CDR3 spans 14 residues. CDR1 is SGHNT, CDR2 YYREEE, per germline (reference sequence). CDR3 region: CAARTSGRTGELFF. The CDR3 DNA sequence: TGTGCCGCACGGACTAGCGGGAGAACCGGGGAGCTGTTTTTT. The complete variable domain, with remaining parts taken from reference TRBV5-4 and TRBJ2-2, reads ETGVTQSPTHLIKTRGQQVTLRCSSQSGHNTVSWYQQALGQGPQFIFQYYREEENGRGNFPPRFSGLQFPNYSSELNVNALELDDSALYLCAARTSGRTGELFFGEGSRLTVL.

The CDR3 spells CASSPGGGGRLGYNEQFF. CDR3 coding DNA: TGTGCCAGCAGCCCCGGGGGTGGCGGGAGGCTGGGCTACAATGAGCAGTTCTTC. The rearrangement joins TRBV9 to TRBJ2-1, with 8 bases that match TRBD2. The CDR3 consists of 18 residues. CDR1 and CDR2 (germline): SGDLS, YYNGEE. After removal of 4 bases from V and 3 bases from J, the junction contained 15 bases not matched to a gene. Full variable domain (rest looked up from reference TRBV9 and TRBJ2-1): DSGVTQTPKHLITATGQRVTLRCSPRSGDLSVYWYQQSLDQGLQFLIQYYNGEERAKGNILERFSAQQFPDLHSELNLSSLELGDSALYFCASSPGGGGRLGYNEQFFGPGTRLTVL.

V and J are TRBV6-5 and TRBJ1-1; D is ambiguous. Germline V lookup: CDR1 MNHEY, CDR2 SVGAGI. V was pared by 2 bases and J by 4 bases, with 8 bases between. The CDR3 runs to 13 residues. The DNA of the CDR3 is TGTGCCAGCAGTTACCCGGGAGGCACTGAAGCTTTCTTT. This encodes CASSYPGGTEAFF.

The chain combines TRBV30 with TRBJ1-4; tentatively, D is TRBD1 (5 bases). Germline V gene lookup returns CDR1 GTSNPN and CDR2 SVGIG (reference sequence). V lost 1 base and J lost 7, with 13 bases in between. The CDR3 is 14 residues long. CDR3 nucleotide sequence: TGTGCCTGGAGTGACCCCGGGGGAAGTGAAAAACTGTTTTTT. Its protein product is CAWSDPGGSEKLFF.

The J gene is TRBJ2-7, the V gene TRBV5-1; D perhaps matches TRBD2 (6 bases). From germline, CDR1 is SGHRS and CDR2 YFSETQ. V dropped 4 bases and J dropped 2 bases, with 13 bases sitting between them. The CDR3 sequence is 14 residues long. For the CDR3, the DNA is TGCGCCAGCAGCACATCGGGGGAGACCTACGAGCAGTACTTC. Translating gives CASSTSGETYEQYF.

The V gene is TRBV27, the J gene TRBJ1-4, with unresolved D. The CDR3 has 13 residues. V lost 6 bases and J 6 bases, leaving 11 bases between the germline ends. CDR1 is MNHEY and CDR2 is SMNVEV in the germline V gene (reference sequence). This CDR3 is CASRSDGYEKLFF. CDR3 sequence (DNA): TGTGCCAGCAGGTCGGACGGTTATGAAAAACTGTTTTTT.

The V call is TRBV6-5, the J call TRBJ1-2, with 10 bases that match TRBD1. This CDR3 has 15 residues. The junction had 8 bases not matched to a gene; V was cut back by 6 bases and J by 4 bases. The germline gives CDR1 MNHEY, CDR2 SVGAGI. CDR3 residues: CASSPTGQGPYGYTF. The CDR3 DNA follows: TGTGCCAGCAGCCCGACGGGACAGGGGCCCTATGGCTACACCTTC.

The chain recombines TRBV18 with TRBJ2-7; 11 bases are a match to TRBD2. CDR3 length equals 17 residues. V trimming: 4 bases; J trimming: 3 bases; junction bases outside the gene matches: 11. In germline, CDR1 is KGHSH, CDR2 LQKENI. The chain's CDR3 is CASSRYSGRDLGYEQYF. CDR3 sequence (DNA): TGTGCCAGCTCACGGTATAGCGGGAGGGACCTTGGCTACGAGCAGTACTTC.

The rearrangement uses TRBV6-5 and TRBJ2-5; D possibly corresponds to TRBD1 (5 bases). V lost 10 bases and J lost 5, with 17 bases in between. Germline values: CDR1 MNHEY, CDR2 SVGAGI. The CDR3 consists of 13 residues. CDR3 sequence (DNA): TGTGCCACCGGTTGGGGCGGACGGGAGACCCAGTACTTC. Protein product: CATGWGGRETQYF.

This sequence joins TRBV18 and TRBJ2-4; D is undetermined. CDR3 length equals 15 residues. V lost 0 bases, J lost 0 bases, and 6 bases lay in between. CDR1 and CDR2 (germline): KGHSH, LQKENI. CDR3 residues: CASSPPQIAKNIQYF. The CDR3, as DNA: TGTGCCAGCTCACCACCACAGATAGCCAAAAACATTCAGTACTTC.

This chain links TRBV25-1 with TRBJ2-6, with unresolved D. This CDR3 spans 14 amino acids. V lost 7 bases to trimming and J lost 1 base, with 8 bases between them. Germline CDR1 reads MGHDK; CDR2 reads SYGVNS. The CDR3 sequence: CASNVGSGANVLTF. The CDR3, as DNA: TGTGCCAGCAACGTAGGTTCTGGGGCCAACGTCCTGACTTTC.

The genes are TRBV5-4 and TRBJ1-4, with a weak D call TRBD1 (5 bases). The CDR3 has 14 amino acids. V lost 1 base to trimming and J lost 7 bases, with 11 bases between them. Germline V gene lookup returns CDR1 SGHNT and CDR2 YYREEE (reference sequence). Here the CDR3 DNA reads TGTGCCAGCAGCTTGTCGGGGGAGGGTGAAAAACTGTTTTTT. Amino acids: CASSLSGEGEKLFF.

This rearrangement joins TRBV25-1 to TRBJ1-2; D is possibly TRBD1 (6 bases). Trimming left V 2 bases short and J 4 bases short, with 8 bases between. CDR1 is MGHDK and CDR2 is SYGVNS in the germline V gene. The CDR3 loop spans 13 amino acids. CDR3 bases: TGTGCCAGCAGTGAAGGAGGGGGCTATGGCTACACCTTC. Translated, it gives CASSEGGGYGYTF.